The 2 T cell receptor beta chains reported below all come from one sample, sequenced in a study of blood T cell repertoires in COVID-19. Repertoires were generated with immunoSEQ multiplex PCR, while TCRdb's copy carries only in-frame clones and drops some. Among some 200,000 clones listed, 90% to 95% were seen once. The sample comprised peripheral blood. The receptor set was obtained from a man aged 25-45 years with COVID-19, enrolled during active disease.

This chain uses TRBV14 with TRBJ2-1; 9 bases are a match to TRBD1. J was trimmed by 5 bases and V by 4 bases; bases with no gene match: 9. The CDR3 consists of 16 residues. Germline CDR1 reads SGHDN; CDR2 reads FVKESK. The CDR3 coding sequence is TGTGCCAGCAGCCCCCTGGGGACAGGGAGCAACAATGAGCAGTTCTTC. Translation gives CASSPLGTGSNNEQFF.

The CDR3 sequence: CASSSAGGASRTDTQYF. For the CDR3, the DNA is TGCGCCAGCAGCTCCGCCGGGGGGGCTTCTCGCACAGATACGCAGTATTTT. The chain carries TRBV5-1 and TRBJ2-3, with TRBD2 matching over 8 bases. V lost 3 bases to trimming and J lost 1 base; unmatched junction nucleotides: 10. Germline lookup yields CDR1 SGHRS and CDR2 YFSETQ. The CDR3 runs to 17 residues.